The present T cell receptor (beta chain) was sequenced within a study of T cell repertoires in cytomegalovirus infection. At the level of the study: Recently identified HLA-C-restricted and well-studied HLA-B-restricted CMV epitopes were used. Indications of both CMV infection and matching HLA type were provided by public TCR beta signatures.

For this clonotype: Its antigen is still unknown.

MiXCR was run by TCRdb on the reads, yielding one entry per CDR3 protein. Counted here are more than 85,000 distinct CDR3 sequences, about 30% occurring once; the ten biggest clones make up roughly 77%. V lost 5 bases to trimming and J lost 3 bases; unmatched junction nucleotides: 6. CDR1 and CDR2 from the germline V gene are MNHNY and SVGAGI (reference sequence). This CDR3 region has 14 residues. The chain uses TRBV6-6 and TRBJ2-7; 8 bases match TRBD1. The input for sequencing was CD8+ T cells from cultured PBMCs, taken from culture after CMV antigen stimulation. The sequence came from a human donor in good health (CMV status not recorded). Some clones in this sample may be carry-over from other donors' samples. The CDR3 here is CASSLLGQGYEQYF. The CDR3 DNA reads TGTGCCAGCAGTCTCCTAGGACAGGGCTACGAGCAGTACTTC.